This T cell receptor beta chain was observed in a study of blood T cell repertoires in COVID-19. The germline V and J ends were trimmed by 8 bases and 6 bases, with 20 bases remaining between them. The CDR3 contains 15 residues. CDR1 is SNHLY, CDR2 FYNNEI, per germline. Using immunoSEQ multiplex PCR, the repertoire was profiled, and TCRdb retains in-frame clones only, with some absent. The repertoire has more than 250,000 clones, approximately 90% of them found once; the top ten carry around 1.2%. This clone appeared once. Participant reports of clinical history set cohort assignment. This receptor was identified in a woman in her 40s with acute COVID-19. The source material was PBMCs or T cells enriched from blood (not recorded which). The chain links TRBV2 to TRBJ1-5; possible D gene TRBD1, 6 bases. As DNA, the CDR3 is TGTGCCAGCCAAGACGAGATTACAGGGTCTCAGCCCCAGCATTTT. It encodes CASQDEITGSQPQHF.